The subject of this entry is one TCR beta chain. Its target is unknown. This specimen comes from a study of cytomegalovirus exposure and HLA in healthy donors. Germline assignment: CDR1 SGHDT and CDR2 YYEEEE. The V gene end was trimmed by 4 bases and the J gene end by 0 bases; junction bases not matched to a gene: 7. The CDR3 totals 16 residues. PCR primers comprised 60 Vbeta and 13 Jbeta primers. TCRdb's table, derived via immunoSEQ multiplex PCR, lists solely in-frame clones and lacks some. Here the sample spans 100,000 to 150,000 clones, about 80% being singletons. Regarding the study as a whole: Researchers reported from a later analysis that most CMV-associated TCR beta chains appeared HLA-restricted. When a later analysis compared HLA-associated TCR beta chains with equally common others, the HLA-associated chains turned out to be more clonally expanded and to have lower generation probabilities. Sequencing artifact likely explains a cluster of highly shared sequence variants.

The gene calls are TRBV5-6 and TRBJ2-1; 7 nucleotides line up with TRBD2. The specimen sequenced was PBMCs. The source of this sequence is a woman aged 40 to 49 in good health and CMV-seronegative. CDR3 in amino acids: CASSDGGGSSYNEQFF. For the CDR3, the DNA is TGTGCCAGCAGCGATGGTGGCGGGAGCTCCTACAATGAGCAGTTCTTC.